A single T cell receptor (beta chain) is shown here with its context. TCRdb's table, derived via immunoSEQ multiplex PCR, lists solely in-frame clones and lacks some. The profile shows about 170,000 clones, 65% to 80% of them singletons. Those who participated ranged in age from about 18 to 89 years and resided in about two dozen US areas. Cohorts were based on clinical histories the participants reported. The data were obtained in a study of blood T cell repertoires in COVID-19. The wider study: The origin of the acute and convalescent COVID-19 samples was the United States, Italy and Spain. Nucleic acid was either cDNA or gDNA, and it came from T cells, B-cell-depleted T cells, or PBMCs.

The TCR originated in a woman between 70 and 85 years old in a cohort exposed to, infected with or recovered from COVID-19 (not recorded which). The sample consisted of PBMCs or T cells enriched from blood (not recorded which).

The CDR3 bases are TGTGCCACCAGCAGAGATGTACCTAGCGGGAGCACAGATACGCAGTATTTT. Its translation: CATSRDVPSGSTDTQYF. V and J are TRBV15 and TRBJ2-3; 8 bases agree with TRBD2. The CDR3 totals 17 residues. The J segment lost 0 bases and the V segment lost 0 bases, leaving 5 bases of the junction unmatched. Germline V lookup: CDR1 LNHNV, CDR2 YYDKDF (reference sequence).